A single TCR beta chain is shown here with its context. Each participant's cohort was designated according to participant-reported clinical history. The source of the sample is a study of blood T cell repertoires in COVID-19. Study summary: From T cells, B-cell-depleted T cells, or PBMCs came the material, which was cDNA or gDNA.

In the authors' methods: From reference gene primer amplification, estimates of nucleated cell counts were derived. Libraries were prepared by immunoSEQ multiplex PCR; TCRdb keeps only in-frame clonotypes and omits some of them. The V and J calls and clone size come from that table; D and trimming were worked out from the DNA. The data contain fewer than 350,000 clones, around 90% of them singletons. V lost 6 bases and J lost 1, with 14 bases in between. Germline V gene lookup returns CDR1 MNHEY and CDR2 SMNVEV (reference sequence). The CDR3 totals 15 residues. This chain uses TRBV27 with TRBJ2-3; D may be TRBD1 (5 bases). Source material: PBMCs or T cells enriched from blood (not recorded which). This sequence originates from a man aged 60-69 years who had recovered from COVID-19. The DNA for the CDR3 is TGTGCCAGCAGCCGCAATCCGACAGGCACAGATACGCAGTATTTT. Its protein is CASSRNPTGTDTQYF.